This T cell receptor beta chain is from a study of regulatory T cells in long-lasting Graves disease. General study findings and limits: Thyroid tissue went unstudied; only peripheral blood was examined.

HTBI primers from iRepertoire and Arm-PCR of CDR3 regions yielded the TCR beta libraries. Original analysis: Identification of gene segments yielded approximately 62 TRBV and 14 TRBJ across samples. TCRdb re-called the multiplex PCR reads through MiXCR, storing one row per CDR3 protein. The authors' filters were not applied to this entry. The sample has some 420,000 distinct CDR3 sequences; roughly 23% are singletons. Documented time point: persistent/refractory GD, antithyroid drugs over 5 years with positive TRAb. The TCR library was made from RNA that had been extracted from PBMCs in TRIzol. The germline gives CDR1 WSHSY, CDR2 SAAADI. The V and J ends lost 5 bases and 4 bases, in that order; junction bases with no gene match: 7. This CDR3 is 15 amino acids long. With regard to this clonotype: Its antigen is still unknown.

This receptor was taken from a female donor with Graves disease. The sequencing used peripheral blood mononuclear cells (PBMCs), collected when the disease was refractory, from a patient treated with antithyroid drugs. The chain links TRBV10-2 to TRBJ1-5; 8 bases align to TRBD1. The DNA of the CDR3 is TGCGCCAGCAGTACTTTAAACAGGGGGAATCAGCCCCAGCATTTT. Translation: CASSTLNRGNQPQHF.